Listed below are T cell receptor beta chains from one sample, sequenced in a study of blood T cell repertoires in COVID-19. The protocol was immunoSEQ multiplex PCR, while the TCRdb copy is restricted to in-frame clones and leaves out a portion. The repertoire has roughly 150,000 clones, around 89% of them found once; the top ten carry roughly 2%. The source material was peripheral blood. These TCRs come from a man over 45 who had recovered from COVID-19. The CDR3 runs from the conserved cysteine through the conserved F or W. The D gene is left open where the match is weak. Clone sizes are given selectively: once, few, many, or a class where the clone is expanded.

CDR3 protein	CDR3 DNA	clone size	J gene	D gene	V gene
CASSVAGEKTQYF	TGTGCCAGCAGCGTAGCAGGGGAGAAGACCCAGTACTTC	NA	TRBJ2-5	NA	TRBV9
CASRQGGFFQPQHF	TGTGCCAGCCGCCAGGGGGGCTTTTTTCAGCCCCAGCATTTT	NA	TRBJ1-5	TRBD1	TRBV28
CASSLWGVSTQYF	TGTGCCAGCAGTTTATGGGGGGTTTCGACCCAGTACTTC	once	TRBJ2-5	NA	TRBV27
CASSSLGGGGSETQYF	TGTGCCAGCAGCTCCCTGGGAGGCGGGGGGAGTGAGACCCAGTACTTC	NA	TRBJ2-5	TRBD2	TRBV5-4
CASSFRTGGSLRDSGELFF	TGCGCCAGCAGCTTCCGGACAGGGGGCTCTCTGAGGGACTCCGGGGAGCTGTTTTTT	NA	TRBJ2-2	TRBD1	TRBV5-1
CASRTVDRETTEAFF	TGCGCCAGCAGAACCGTTGACAGGGAGACCACTGAAGCTTTCTTT	NA	TRBJ1-1	TRBD1	TRBV5-1
CASSQEGGTSGNTIYF	TGTGCCAGCAGCCAGGAAGGAGGGACCTCTGGAAACACCATATATTTT	NA	TRBJ1-3	NA	TRBV3-1/TRBV3-2
CASRRQGPYEQYF	TGTGCCAGCAGGAGACAGGGACCCTACGAGCAGTACTTC	NA	TRBJ2-7	TRBD1	TRBV27
CASSPIAGGRLRETQYF	TGTGCCAGCAGTCCGATAGCGGGGGGGCGCCTCCGGGAGACCCAGTACTTC	once	TRBJ2-5	TRBD2	TRBV28
CASSLSTDTQYF	TGCGCCAGCAGCTTGTCTACAGATACGCAGTATTTT	NA	TRBJ2-3	NA	TRBV5-1
CASSRALAGADTQYF	TGTGCCAGCAGCCGAGCCCTAGCGGGGGCGGATACGCAGTATTTT	NA	TRBJ2-3	TRBD2	TRBV7-8
CASSFGQRDQPQHF	TGTGCCAGTAGTTTTGGGCAGCGGGATCAGCCCCAGCATTTT	NA	TRBJ1-5	NA	TRBV19
CAIGSPTRGNQPQHF	TGTGCCATTGGCAGCCCAACCAGGGGCAATCAGCCCCAGCATTTT	NA	TRBJ1-5	NA	TRBV6-5
CASSPGTFTDTQYF	TGTGCCAGCAGCCCGGGGACATTCACAGATACGCAGTATTTT	NA	TRBJ2-3	NA	TRBV7-2
CASSSETGFSQPQHF	TGTGCCAGCAGTTCCGAAACAGGGTTTAGCCAGCCCCAGCATTTT	NA	TRBJ1-5	NA	TRBV28
CASRPDRDRANPNQPQHF	TGTGCAAGTCGACCCGACCGGGACAGAGCCAACCCCAATCAGCCCCAGCATTTT	once	TRBJ1-5	NA	TRBV12-2
CASSAGQGGAQPQHF	TGCGCCAGCAGCGCGGGACAGGGGGGTGCTCAGCCCCAGCATTTT	NA	TRBJ1-5	TRBD1	TRBV5-1
CASSFRSTNTGELFF	TGTGCCAGCAGCTTTCGGAGTACCAACACCGGGGAGCTGTTTTTT	NA	TRBJ2-2	NA	TRBV7-6
CASSPFVQGKETQYF	TGTGCCAGCAGCCCCTTCGTGCAGGGGAAAGAGACCCAGTACTTC	NA	TRBJ2-5	NA	TRBV5-6
CASSFHTTGSGEQYF	TGTGCCAGCAGTTTCCATACGACAGGGTCGGGAGAGCAGTACTTC	NA	TRBJ2-7	TRBD1	TRBV28